This T cell receptor beta chain was profiled in a study of spatial heterogeneity in lung cancer. Study in general: The library had UMIs, and each TCR and UMI pair averaged more than ten raw reads. The study, taken as a whole, reports: The number of expanded tumor alpha and beta chains correlated with mutation number.

In the case of this clonotype: Its target is not known.

On each TCR cDNA molecule, a unique molecular identifier was present. TCRdb fed the 5' RACE reads into MiXCR, producing one record per CDR3 protein. The data show 5,500 to 7,500 distinct CDR3 sequences, around 3.1% seen once. The time point is: sample taken at primary tumor resection. Samples were donated by 72 untreated early-stage non-small cell lung cancer patients. Sequencing was performed on whole RNA extracted from tumor and nontumor lung tissue, or from frozen PBMC, and the material was left unsorted. Germline CDR1 reads MNHEY; CDR2 reads SMNVEV (reference sequence). CDR3 length: 15 amino acids. Trimming removed 1 base at V and 1 base at J, with 10 bases between.

The chain has TRBV27 and TRBJ1-1; D remains unclear. The receptor was derived from a male donor with early-stage non-small cell lung cancer. Source: lung tumor tissue, taken at surgery. Here the CDR3 DNA reads TGTGCCAGCAGTTTATACGACAACAGGAACACTGAAGCTTTCTTT. Amino acids: CASSLYDNRNTEAFF.